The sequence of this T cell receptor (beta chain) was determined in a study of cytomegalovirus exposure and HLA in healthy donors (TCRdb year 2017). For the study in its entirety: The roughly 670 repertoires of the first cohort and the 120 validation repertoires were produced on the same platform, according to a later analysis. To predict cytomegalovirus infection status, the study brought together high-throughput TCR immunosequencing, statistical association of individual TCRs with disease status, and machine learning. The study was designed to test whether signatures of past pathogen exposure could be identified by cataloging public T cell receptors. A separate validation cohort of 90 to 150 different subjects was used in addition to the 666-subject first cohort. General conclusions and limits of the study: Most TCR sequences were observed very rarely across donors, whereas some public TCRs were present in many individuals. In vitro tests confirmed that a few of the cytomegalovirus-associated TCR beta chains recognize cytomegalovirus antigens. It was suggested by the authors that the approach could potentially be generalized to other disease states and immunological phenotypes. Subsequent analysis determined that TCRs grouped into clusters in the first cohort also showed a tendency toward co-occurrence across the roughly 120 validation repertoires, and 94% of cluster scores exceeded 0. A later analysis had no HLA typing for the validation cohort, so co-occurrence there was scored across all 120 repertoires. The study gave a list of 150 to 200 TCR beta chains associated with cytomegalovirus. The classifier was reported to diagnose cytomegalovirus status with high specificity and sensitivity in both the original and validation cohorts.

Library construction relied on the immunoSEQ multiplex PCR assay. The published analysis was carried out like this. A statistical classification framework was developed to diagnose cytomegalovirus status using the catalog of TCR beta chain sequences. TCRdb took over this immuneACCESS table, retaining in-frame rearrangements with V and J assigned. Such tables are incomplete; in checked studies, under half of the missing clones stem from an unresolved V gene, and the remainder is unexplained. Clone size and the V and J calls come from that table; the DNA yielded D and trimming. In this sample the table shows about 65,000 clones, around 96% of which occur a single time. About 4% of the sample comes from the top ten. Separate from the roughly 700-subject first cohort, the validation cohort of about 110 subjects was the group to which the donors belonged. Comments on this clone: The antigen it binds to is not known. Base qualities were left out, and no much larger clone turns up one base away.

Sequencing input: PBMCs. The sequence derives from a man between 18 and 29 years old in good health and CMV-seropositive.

Here the CDR3 is given as CASSLSDTGTYEQYF. In nucleotides, the sequence is TGTGCCAGCAGCTTATCAGACACGGGAACCTACGAGCAGTACTTC. The chain is encoded by TRBV7-6 joined to TRBJ2-7; matching of 5 bases hints at TRBD2 as the D gene. Taken from cysteine to phenylalanine, the CDR3 has 15 residues. Only the CDR3 region is kept as DNA, spanning 45 bases read in frame from base 1. The germline V gene provides CDR1 SGHVS and CDR2 FNYEAQ. The trim is 2 bases for V and 2 bases for J, with a gap of 13 bases between the germline ends.